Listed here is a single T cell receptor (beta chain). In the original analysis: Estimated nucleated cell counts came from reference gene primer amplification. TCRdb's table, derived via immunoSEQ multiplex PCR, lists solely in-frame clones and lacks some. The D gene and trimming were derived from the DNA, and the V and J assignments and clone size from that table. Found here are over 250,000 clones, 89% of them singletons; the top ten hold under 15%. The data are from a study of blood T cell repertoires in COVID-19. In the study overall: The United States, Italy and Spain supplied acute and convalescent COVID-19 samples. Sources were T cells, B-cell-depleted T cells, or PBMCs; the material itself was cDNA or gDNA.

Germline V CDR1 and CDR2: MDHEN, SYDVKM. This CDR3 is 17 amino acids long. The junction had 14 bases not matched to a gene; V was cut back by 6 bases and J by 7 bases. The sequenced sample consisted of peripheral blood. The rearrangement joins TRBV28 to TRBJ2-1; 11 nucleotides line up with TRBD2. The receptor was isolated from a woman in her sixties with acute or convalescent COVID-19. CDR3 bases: TGTGCCAGCAGCGTCTCCTTAGCGGGAGGGGGGTATAATGAGCAGTTCTTC. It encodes CASSVSLAGGGYNEQFF.